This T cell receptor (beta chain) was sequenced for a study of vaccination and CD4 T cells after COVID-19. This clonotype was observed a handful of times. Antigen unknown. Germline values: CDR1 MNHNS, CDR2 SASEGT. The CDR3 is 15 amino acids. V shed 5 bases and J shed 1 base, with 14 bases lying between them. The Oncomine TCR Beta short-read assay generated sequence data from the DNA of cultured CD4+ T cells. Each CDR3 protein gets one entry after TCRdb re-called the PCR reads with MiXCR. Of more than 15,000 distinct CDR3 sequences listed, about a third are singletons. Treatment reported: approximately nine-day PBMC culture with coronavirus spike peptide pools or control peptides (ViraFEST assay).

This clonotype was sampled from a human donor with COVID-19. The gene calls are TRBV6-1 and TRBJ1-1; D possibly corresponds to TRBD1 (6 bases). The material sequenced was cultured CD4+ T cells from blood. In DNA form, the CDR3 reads TGTGCCAGCAGTACGGGAGGGGGGAGGAACACTGAAGCTTTCTTT. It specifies CASSTGGGRNTEAFF.